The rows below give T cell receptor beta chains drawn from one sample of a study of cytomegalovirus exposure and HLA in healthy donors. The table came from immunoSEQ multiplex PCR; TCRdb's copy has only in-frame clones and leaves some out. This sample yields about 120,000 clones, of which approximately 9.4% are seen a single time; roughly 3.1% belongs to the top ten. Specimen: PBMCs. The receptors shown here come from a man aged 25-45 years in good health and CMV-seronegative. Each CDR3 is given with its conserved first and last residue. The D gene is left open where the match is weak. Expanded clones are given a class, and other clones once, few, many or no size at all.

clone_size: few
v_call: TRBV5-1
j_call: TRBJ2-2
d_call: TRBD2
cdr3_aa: CASSPTSLAGGANTGELFF
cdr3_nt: TGCGCCAGCAGCCCGACTAGTCTCGCGGGAGGGGCGAACACCGGGGAGCTGTTTTTT

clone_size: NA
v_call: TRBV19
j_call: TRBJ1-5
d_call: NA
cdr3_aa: CASSIDPAGPAF
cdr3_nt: TGTGCCAGTAGTATAGATCCGGCAGGTCCAGCATTT

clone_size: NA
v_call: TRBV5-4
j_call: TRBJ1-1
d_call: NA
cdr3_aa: CASSLALWDYAEAFF
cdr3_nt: TGTGCCAGCAGCTTGGCCTTGTGGGACTACGCTGAAGCTTTCTTT

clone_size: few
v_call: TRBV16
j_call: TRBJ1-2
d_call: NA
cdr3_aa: CASSVRQVINYGYTF
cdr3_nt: TGTGCCAGCAGCGTAAGACAGGTGATCAACTATGGCTACACCTTC

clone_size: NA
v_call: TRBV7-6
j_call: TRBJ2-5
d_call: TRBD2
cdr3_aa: CASTRTSGTKGETQYF
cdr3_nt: TGTGCCAGCACCCGGACTAGCGGCACAAAAGGGGAGACCCAGTACTTC

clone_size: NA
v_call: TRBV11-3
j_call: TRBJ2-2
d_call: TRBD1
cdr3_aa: CASSLGTGRAGTGELFF
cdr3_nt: TGTGCCAGCAGCCTGGGGACAGGGAGGGCGGGCACCGGGGAGCTGTTTTTT

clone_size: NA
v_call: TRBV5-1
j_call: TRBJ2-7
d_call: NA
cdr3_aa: CATRETATSEQYF
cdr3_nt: TGCGCCACCAGGGAGACGGCGACCTCCGAGCAGTACTTC

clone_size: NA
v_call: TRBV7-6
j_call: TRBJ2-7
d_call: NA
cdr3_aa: CASSLVKRPYYEQYF
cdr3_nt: TGTGCCAGCAGCTTAGTAAAGCGTCCTTACTACGAGCAGTACTTC

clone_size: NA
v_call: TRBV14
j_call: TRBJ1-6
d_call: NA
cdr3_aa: CASSQVTSSYNSPLHF
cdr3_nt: TGTGCCAGCAGCCAAGTAACGAGCTCCTATAATTCACCCCTCCACTTT

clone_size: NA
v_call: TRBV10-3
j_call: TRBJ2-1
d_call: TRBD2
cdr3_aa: CAISESRASGDNNEQFF
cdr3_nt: TGTGCCATCAGTGAGTCGAGGGCTAGCGGAGATAACAATGAGCAGTTCTTC

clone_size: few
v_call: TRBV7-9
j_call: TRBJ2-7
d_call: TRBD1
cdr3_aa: CASSSRDRGRDEQYF
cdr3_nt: TGTGCCAGCAGCTCCCGGGACAGGGGGCGCGACGAGCAGTACTTC

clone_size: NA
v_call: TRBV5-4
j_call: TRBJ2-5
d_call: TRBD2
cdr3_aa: CASSFLILAGGPETQYF
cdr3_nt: TGTGCCAGCAGCTTTTTAATACTAGCGGGAGGGCCGGAGACCCAGTACTTC

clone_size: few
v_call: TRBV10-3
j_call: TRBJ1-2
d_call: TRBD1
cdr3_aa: CAISESRDRVNYGYTF
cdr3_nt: TGTGCCATCAGTGAGTCGAGGGACAGGGTGAACTATGGCTACACCTTC

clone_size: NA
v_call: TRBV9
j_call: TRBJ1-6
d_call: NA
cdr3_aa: CASSARDMNSPLHF
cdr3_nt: TGTGCCAGCAGCGCCCGGGACATGAATTCACCCCTCCACTTT

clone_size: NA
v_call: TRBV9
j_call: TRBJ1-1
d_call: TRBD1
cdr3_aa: CASSPGGDTEAFF
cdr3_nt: TGTGCCAGCAGCCCAGGGGGTGACACTGAAGCTTTCTTT

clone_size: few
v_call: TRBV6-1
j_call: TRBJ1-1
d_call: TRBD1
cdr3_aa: CASTKGRGLVTEAFF
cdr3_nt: TGTGCCAGCACAAAAGGCAGGGGGCTAGTCACTGAAGCTTTCTTT

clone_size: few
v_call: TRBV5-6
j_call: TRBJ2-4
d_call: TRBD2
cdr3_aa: CASSWFPPGGSKNIQYF
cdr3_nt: TGTGCCAGCAGCTGGTTTCCTCCGGGAGGGTCCAAAAACATTCAGTACTTC

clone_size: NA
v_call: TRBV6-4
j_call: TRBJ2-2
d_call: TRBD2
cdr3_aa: CASSDSGGGPGELFF
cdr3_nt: TGTGCCAGCAGTGACTCCGGGGGGGGGCCCGGGGAGCTGTTTTTT

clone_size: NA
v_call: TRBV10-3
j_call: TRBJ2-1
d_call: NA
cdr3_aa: CAISESTGYNEQFF
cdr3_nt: TGTGCCATCAGTGAGTCCACAGGTTACAATGAGCAGTTCTTC

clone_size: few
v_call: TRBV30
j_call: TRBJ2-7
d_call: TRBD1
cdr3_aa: CAWSDRGQVSYEQYF
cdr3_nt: TGTGCCTGGAGTGACCGAGGACAGGTTTCCTACGAGCAGTACTTC

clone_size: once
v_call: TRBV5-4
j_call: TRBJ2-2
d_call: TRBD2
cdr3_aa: CASSWGGGRAAGELFF
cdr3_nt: TGTGCCAGCAGCTGGGGTGGCGGGAGGGCCGCCGGGGAGCTGTTTTTT

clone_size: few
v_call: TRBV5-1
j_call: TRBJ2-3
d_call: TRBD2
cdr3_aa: CASSLVPLTSGGTDTQYF
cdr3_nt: TGCGCCAGCAGCTTGGTCCCATTGACTAGCGGGGGCACAGATACGCAGTATTTT

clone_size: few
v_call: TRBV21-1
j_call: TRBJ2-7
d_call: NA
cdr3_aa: CASSYTVGSSYEQYF
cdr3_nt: TGTGCCAGCAGTTACACGGTGGGGAGCTCCTACGAGCAGTACTTC

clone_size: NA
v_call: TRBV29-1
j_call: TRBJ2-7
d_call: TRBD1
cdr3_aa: CSAEGGQNYEQYF
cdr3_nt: TGCAGCGCCGAAGGGGGACAGAATTACGAGCAGTACTTC

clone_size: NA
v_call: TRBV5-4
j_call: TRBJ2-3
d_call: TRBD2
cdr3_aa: CASSHNPSGGSTDTQYF
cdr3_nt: TGTGCCAGCAGCCATAATCCTAGCGGGGGGAGCACAGATACGCAGTATTTT

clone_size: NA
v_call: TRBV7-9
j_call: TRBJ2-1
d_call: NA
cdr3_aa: CASSPQAGEQFF
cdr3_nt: TGTGCCAGCAGCCCCCAAGCGGGTGAGCAGTTCTTC

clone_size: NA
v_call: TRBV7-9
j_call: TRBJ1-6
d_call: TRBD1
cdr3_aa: CASVVATGGSGSPLHF
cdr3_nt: TGTGCCAGCGTAGTTGCGACAGGGGGTTCGGGATCACCCCTCCACTTT

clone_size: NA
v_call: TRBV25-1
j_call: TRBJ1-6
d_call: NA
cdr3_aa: CASSETSQNSPLHF
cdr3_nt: TGTGCCAGCAGTGAAACCTCACAGAATTCACCCCTCCACTTT

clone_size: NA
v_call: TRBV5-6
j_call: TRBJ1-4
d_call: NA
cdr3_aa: CASSLEGRGEKLFF
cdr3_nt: TGTGCCAGCAGCTTGGAGGGGCGGGGTGAAAAACTGTTTTTT

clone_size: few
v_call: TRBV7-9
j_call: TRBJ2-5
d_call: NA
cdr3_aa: CASSLGAVQETQYF
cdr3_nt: TGTGCCAGCAGCTTAGGGGCAGTGCAAGAGACCCAGTACTTC

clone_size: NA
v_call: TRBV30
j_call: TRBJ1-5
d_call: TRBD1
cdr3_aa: CAWTSGTGGNQPQHF
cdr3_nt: TGTGCCTGGACCTCCGGGACAGGGGGCAATCAGCCCCAGCATTTT

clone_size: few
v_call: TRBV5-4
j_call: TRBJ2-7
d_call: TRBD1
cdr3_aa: CASSLIGGNEQYF
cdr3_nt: TGTGCCAGCAGCTTGATAGGGGGCAATGAGCAGTACTTC

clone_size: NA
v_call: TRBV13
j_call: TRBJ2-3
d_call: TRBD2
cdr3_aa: CASSTLAGVVDTQYF
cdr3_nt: TGTGCCAGCAGCACCTTAGCGGGAGTGGTTGATACGCAGTATTTT

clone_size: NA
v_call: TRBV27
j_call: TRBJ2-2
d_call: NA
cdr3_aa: CASSFTNTGELFF
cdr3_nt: TGTGCCAGCAGTTTCACGAACACCGGGGAGCTGTTTTTT

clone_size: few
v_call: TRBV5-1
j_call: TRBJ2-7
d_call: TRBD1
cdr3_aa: CASSQGQGLHEQYF
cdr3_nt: TGCGCCAGCAGCCAGGGACAGGGCCTCCACGAGCAGTACTTC

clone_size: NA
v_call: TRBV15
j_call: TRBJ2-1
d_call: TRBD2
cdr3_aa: CATSRGESGGVYNEQFF
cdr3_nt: TGTGCCACCAGCAGAGGGGAGAGCGGGGGGGTTTACAATGAGCAGTTCTTC

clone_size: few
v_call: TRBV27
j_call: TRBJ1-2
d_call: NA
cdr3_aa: CASSLSTSGGGGYTF
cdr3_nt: TGTGCCAGCAGTTTATCGACTTCCGGGGGAGGTGGCTACACCTTC

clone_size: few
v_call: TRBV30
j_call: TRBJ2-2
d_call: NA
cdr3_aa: CAWRVLGGSGELFF
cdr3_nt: TGTGCCTGGAGGGTTTTGGGGGGTTCCGGGGAGCTGTTTTTT

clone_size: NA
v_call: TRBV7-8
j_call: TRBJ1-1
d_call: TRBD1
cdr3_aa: CASSGGQGAGTEAFF
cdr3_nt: TGTGCCAGCAGCGGGGGACAGGGGGCCGGCACTGAAGCTTTCTTT

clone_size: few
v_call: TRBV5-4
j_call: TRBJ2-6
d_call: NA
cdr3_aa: CASSLRLGGVNSGANVLTF
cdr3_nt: TGTGCCAGCAGTTTACGACTCGGCGGAGTCAACTCTGGGGCCAACGTCCTGACTTTC

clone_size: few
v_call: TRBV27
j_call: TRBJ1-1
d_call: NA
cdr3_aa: CASSLRNRGISTEAFF
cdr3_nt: TGTGCCAGCAGTTTACGTAATCGGGGGATTTCCACTGAAGCTTTCTTT

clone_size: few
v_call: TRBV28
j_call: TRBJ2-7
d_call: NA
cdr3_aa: CASSQTGTGIYEQYF
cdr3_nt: TGTGCCAGCAGCCAAACAGGGACGGGGATCTACGAGCAGTACTTC

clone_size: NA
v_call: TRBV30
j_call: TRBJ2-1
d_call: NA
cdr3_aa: CAWGKRATYNEQFF
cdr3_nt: TGTGCCTGGGGGAAGCGGGCTACATATAATGAGCAGTTCTTC

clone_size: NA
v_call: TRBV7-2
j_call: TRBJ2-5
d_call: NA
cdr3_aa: CASSLGRQETQYF
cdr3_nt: TGTGCCAGCAGCTTAGGGAGACAAGAGACCCAGTACTTC

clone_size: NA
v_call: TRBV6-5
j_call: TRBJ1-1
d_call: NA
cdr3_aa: CANDILGGMNTEAFF
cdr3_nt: TGTGCCAACGATATATTAGGAGGCATGAACACTGAAGCTTTCTTT